This T cell receptor (beta chain) was identified during a study of monozygotic twins with inflammatory bowel disease. CDR1 is LGHNA, CDR2 YSLEER, per germline. This CDR3 region has 15 residues. TCRdb re-called the 5' RACE reads; one entry per CDR3 protein, DNA not given. The sample table sets out about 160,000 distinct CDR3 sequences. V and J are TRBV4-3 and TRBJ2-7; TCRdb names TRBD1, which stays unverified in the absence of DNA. This sequence originates from a human donor with ulcerative colitis or Crohn's disease, or a healthy co-twin of an affected twin (not recorded which). Sequenced material: blood. Here the CDR3 reads CASSQGTGKIYEQYF.